These 15 T cell receptor beta chains originate from one sample sequenced in a study of blood T cell repertoires in COVID-19. Here immunoSEQ multiplex PCR was the method, and the copy in TCRdb shows in-frame clones only, minus some. The sample contains about 150,000 clones, approximately 80% of which appear only once. The sequenced sample consisted of peripheral blood. These receptors originate from a woman in her fifties or sixties with acute or convalescent COVID-19.

The chain uses TRBV7-2 and TRBJ2-2, with 7 bases aligning to TRBD2. With V trimmed by 1 base and J by 7 bases, 6 bases remained unmatched. The CDR3 is made up of 15 amino acids. Germline values: CDR1 SGHTA, CDR2 FQGNSA. In nucleotides, the CDR3 is TGTGCCAGCAGCTTAGTTTCTTCGGGGGGCGGGGAGCTGTTTTTT. Translated, it gives CASSLVSSGGGELFF.

This clone was counted once. The chain links TRBV21-1 to TRBJ1-1. TRBV21-1 constitutes a pseudogene. The CDR3 is 14 amino acids. CDR3 coding DNA: TGTGCCAGCAGCAAAGACCCCGGGAGCACTGAAGCTTTCTTT. Translated: CASSKDPGSTEAFF.

The rearrangement links TRBV4-1 to TRBJ2-3; D not certain. This CDR3 has 14 amino acids. The germline V gene has CDR1 MGHRA and CDR2 YSYEKL. Between the trimmed V and J ends, which lost 4 bases and 4 bases, there was a span of 12 bases. CDR3 nucleotide sequence: TGCGCCAGCAGCCTCTTACCCGACTCAGATACGCAGTATTTT. Translating gives CASSLLPDSDTQYF.

This chain links TRBV3-1 (or the pseudogene TRBV3-2) with TRBJ1-2, with TRBD1 matching 9 bases. The CDR3 has 14 amino acids. V dropped 4 bases and J dropped 8; count of bases not matched to a gene: 8. Per germline, CDR1 LGHDT and CDR2 YNNKEL (reference sequence). The CDR3 sequence: CASSPAQGQGGYTF. The DNA of the CDR3 is TGTGCCAGCAGCCCAGCCCAGGGACAGGGAGGCTACACCTTC.

This chain connects TRBV19 to TRBJ2-5; 8 bases line up with TRBD2. Unmatched junction bases numbered 10, after V lost 1 base and J lost 3 bases. In germline, CDR1 is LNHDA, CDR2 SQIVND (reference sequence). The CDR3 covers 17 residues. CDR3 DNA sequence: TGTGCCAGTAGTATAGGGGGTAGCGGGGCCCCCAAAGAGACCCAGTACTTC. Its protein is CASSIGGSGAPKETQYF.

The gene calls are TRBV6-1 and TRBJ1-3; D perhaps matches TRBD1 (6 bases). Between the trimmed V and J ends, which lost 3 bases and 7 bases, there was a span of 16 bases. The germline V gene has CDR1 MNHNS and CDR2 SASEGT. CDR3 length: 15 amino acids. The CDR3 sequence is CASSEGIGRGNTIYF. Written as DNA, the CDR3 is TGTGCCAGCAGTGAGGGGATTGGCAGGGGTAACACCATATATTTT.

The chain links TRBV5-6 to TRBJ1-2, with 8 bases matching TRBD1. CDR1 is SGHDT, CDR2 YYEEEE, per germline. V trimming: 1 base; J trimming: 4 bases; junction bases outside the gene matches: 9. CDR3 length: 16 residues. CDR3 in DNA: TGTGCCAGCAGCTTGTACTCAGGGGGCGCGGGCTATGGCTACACCTTC. The encoded protein is CASSLYSGGAGYGYTF.

The chain recombines TRBV18 with TRBJ2-2; D is possibly TRBD2 (5 bases). Trimming removed 6 bases from V and 3 bases from J, with 11 bases in between. The CDR3 has 14 amino acids. CDR1 is KGHSH and CDR2 is LQKENI in the germline V gene. The chain's CDR3 is CASSPGSDTGELFF. The CDR3 DNA reads TGTGCCAGCTCTCCGGGGTCGGACACCGGGGAGCTGTTTTTT.

The J gene is TRBJ1-1, the V gene TRBV19, with D unresolved. Germline V lookup: CDR1 LNHDA, CDR2 SQIVND (reference sequence). V lost 6 bases and J 5 bases, leaving 13 bases between the germline ends. This CDR3 has 13 residues. The CDR3 nucleotides read TGTGCCAGTAGCCTACAAGAGGGAACTGAAGCTTTCTTT. Protein: CASSLQEGTEAFF.

This clone appeared once. V usage is TRBV2 and J usage is TRBJ2-3; TRBD1 matches at 8 bases. The V gene's germline CDR1 is SNHLY and CDR2 FYNNEI. The CDR3 consists of 15 residues. J gave up 4 bases and V 6 bases, and 9 bases lay outside the gene matches. CDR3 in amino acids: CASRIQGVSSDTQYF. For the CDR3, the DNA is TGTGCCAGCAGAATACAGGGGGTTAGCTCAGATACGCAGTATTTT.

V usage is TRBV6-5 and J usage is TRBJ2-1; 9 bases are a match to TRBD2. This CDR3 spans 13 amino acids. CDR1 is MNHEY and CDR2 is SVGAGI in the germline V gene. Unmatched junction bases numbered 5, after V lost 10 bases and J lost 4 bases. The CDR3 sequence is CAIQTSGYNEQFF. In DNA, the CDR3 is TGTGCCATCCAGACTAGCGGATACAATGAGCAGTTCTTC.

This clone was seen just once. The genes are TRBV6-6 and TRBJ1-1; 10 nucleotides agree with TRBD1. V was pared by 4 bases and J by 5 bases, with 4 bases of the junction left unmatched. The CDR3 length is 14 residues. Germline V lookup: CDR1 MNHNY, CDR2 SVGAGI (reference sequence). CDR3 sequence (DNA): TGTGCCAGCAGTTTTGGGACAGGGGAGACTGAAGCTTTCTTT. Encoded protein: CASSFGTGETEAFF.

The CDR3 DNA reads TGTGCCAGCTCACCTCACGGGGGGAGCACAGATACGCAGTATTTT. Translated: CASSPHGGSTDTQYF. The genes are TRBV18 and TRBJ2-3, with 7 bases that match TRBD2. The CDR3 has 15 residues. The ends lost 3 bases at V and 0 bases at J; junction bases unmatched: 3. Germline CDR1 KGHSH, CDR2 LQKENI.

The gene calls are TRBV19 and TRBJ2-1; the match to TRBD2 covers 9 bases. The trim removed 7 bases at V and 6 bases at J, leaving 10 bases unmatched. CDR3 length: 15 residues. Germline V CDR1 and CDR2: LNHDA, SQIVND (reference sequence). The CDR3 nucleotides read TGTGCCAGTACCCTACGCGGGGGGGCGGGCAATGAGCAGTTCTTC. Translated, it gives CASTLRGGAGNEQFF.

This sequence joins TRBV7-2 and TRBJ1-2; possible D gene TRBD1, 6 bases. The CDR3 runs 15 residues. Per germline, CDR1 SGHTA and CDR2 FQGNSA. V lost 3 bases to trimming and J lost 6 bases, with 17 bases between them. The CDR3 nucleotides read TGTGCCAGCAGCTTCGCGTCCGGGCAGGGGAATGGCTACACCTTC. Its translation: CASSFASGQGNGYTF. The entire variable domain, with the rest obtained from reference TRBV7-2 and TRBJ1-2, is as follows: GAGVSQSPSNKVTEKGKDVELRCDPISGHTALYWYRQSLGQGLEFLIYFQGNSAPDKSGLPSDRFSAERTGGSVSTLTIQRTQQEDSAVYLCASSFASGQGNGYTFGSGTRLTVV.